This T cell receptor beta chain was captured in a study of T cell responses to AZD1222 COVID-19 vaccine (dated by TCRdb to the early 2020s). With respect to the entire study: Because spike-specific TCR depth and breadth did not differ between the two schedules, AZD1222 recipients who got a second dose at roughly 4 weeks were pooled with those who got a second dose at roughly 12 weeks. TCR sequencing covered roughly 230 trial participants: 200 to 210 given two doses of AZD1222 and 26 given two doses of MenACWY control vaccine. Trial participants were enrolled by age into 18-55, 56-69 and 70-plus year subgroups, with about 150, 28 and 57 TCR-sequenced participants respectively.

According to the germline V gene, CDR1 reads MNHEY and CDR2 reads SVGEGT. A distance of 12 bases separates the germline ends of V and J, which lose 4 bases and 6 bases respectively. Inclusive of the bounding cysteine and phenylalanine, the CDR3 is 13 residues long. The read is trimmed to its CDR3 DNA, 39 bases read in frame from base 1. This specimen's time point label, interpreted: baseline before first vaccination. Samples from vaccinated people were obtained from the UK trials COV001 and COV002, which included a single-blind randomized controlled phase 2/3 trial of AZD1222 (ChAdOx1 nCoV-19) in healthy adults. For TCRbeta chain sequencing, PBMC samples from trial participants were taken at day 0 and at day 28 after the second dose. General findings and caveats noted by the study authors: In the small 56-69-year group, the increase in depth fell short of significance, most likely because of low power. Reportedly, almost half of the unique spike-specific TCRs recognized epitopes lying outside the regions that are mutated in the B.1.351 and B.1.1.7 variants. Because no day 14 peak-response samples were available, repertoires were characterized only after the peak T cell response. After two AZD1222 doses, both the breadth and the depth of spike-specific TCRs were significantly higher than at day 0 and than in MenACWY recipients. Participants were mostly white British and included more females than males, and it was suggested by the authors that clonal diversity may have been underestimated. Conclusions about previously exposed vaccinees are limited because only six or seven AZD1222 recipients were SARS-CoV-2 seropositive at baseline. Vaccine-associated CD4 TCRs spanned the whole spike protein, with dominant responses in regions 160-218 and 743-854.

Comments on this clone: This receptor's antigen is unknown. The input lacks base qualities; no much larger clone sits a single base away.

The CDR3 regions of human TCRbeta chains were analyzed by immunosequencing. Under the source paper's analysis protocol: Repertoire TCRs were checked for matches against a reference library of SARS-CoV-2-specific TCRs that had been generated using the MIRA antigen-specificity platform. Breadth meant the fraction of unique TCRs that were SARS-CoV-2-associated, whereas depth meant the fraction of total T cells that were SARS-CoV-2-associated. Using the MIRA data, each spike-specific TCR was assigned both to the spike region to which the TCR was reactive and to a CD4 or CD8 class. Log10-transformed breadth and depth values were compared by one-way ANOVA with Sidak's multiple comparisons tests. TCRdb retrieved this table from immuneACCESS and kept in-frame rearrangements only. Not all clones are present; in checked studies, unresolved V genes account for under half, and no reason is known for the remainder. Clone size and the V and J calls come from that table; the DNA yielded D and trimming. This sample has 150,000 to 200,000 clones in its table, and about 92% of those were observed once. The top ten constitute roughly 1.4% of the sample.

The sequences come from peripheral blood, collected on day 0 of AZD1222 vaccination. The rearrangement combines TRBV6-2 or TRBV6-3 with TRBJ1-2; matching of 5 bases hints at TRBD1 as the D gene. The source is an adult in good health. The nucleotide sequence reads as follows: TGTGCCAGCAGTTTGAACAGGTTTGATGGCTACACCTTC. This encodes CASSLNRFDGYTF.